Sequencing of this T cell receptor beta chain was carried out in a study of tumor-infiltrating lymphocytes in primary liver carcinoma. The wider study: Maximum tumor diameters ranged from roughly 4.2 to 10 cm, stage T1-T3 N0M0.

General study findings and limits: In tumor-adjacent and tumor-blood pairs, overlap was lower than in tumor region pairs. CD4+ and CD8+ repertoires could not be compared in these unsorted bulk samples. It was in tumors, not blood, that the top-250-clone fraction was significantly higher (p = 0.039).

Making TCR beta cDNA involved 400 to 600 ng total RNA and a constant-region primer. Slightly modified ARM-PCR with three nested multiplex PCR rounds yielded TCR beta libraries. Use of TRBV1-TRBV30 forward primers with a C-beta reverse primer characterized the first two PCR rounds, which lasted 10 cycles each. TCRdb itself ran the multiplex PCR reads through MiXCR, one entry per CDR3 protein. The sample carries a few hundred thousand distinct CDR3 sequences, more than 55% recorded once. This clonotype was observed a few times. Its antigen is undetermined. After removal of 1 base from V and 3 bases from J, the junction contained 16 bases not matched to a gene. The CDR3 covers 20 residues. CDR1 and CDR2 (germline): SGHRS, YFSETQ. The study extracted blood RNA from unsorted whole blood and also extracted germline DNA.

The chain uses TRBV5-1 and TRBJ2-7, with 13 bases aligning to TRBD2. The TCR originated in a woman aged 30 to 39 with primary liver carcinoma and hepatitis B virus infection. The sample taken for sequencing was peripheral blood. The CDR3 DNA is TGCGCCAGCAGCTTGACGGGACTAGCGGGAAGCGGGTTGTTCGGCTACGAGCAGTACTTC. Encoded protein: CASSLTGLAGSGLFGYEQYF.